This T cell receptor (beta chain) was captured in a study of cytomegalovirus exposure and HLA in healthy donors. Some clones are missing from TCRdb's copy, which holds only in-frame ones; the method was immunoSEQ multiplex PCR. Of around 86,000 clones listed, over 85% are singletons. This clonotype originated in a woman aged 30 to 39 in good health and CMV-seropositive. The sample was PBMCs.

CDR3 residues: CASSTIENSHRGYGYTF. For the CDR3, the DNA is TGCGCCAGCAGCACCATCGAAAACAGCCACAGGGGATATGGCTACACCTTC. J is TRBJ1-2 and V is TRBV4-3, with 7 nucleotides matching TRBD1. There are 17 residues in the CDR3. Germline-derived CDR1 and CDR2 are LGHNA and YSLEER. V lost 5 bases and J lost 5; bases outside the gene matches: 17.